This T cell receptor (beta chain) was identified in a study of blood T cell repertoires in COVID-19 (TCRdb year 2020). Describing the broader study: Collaborator samples came from the United States, Italy and Spain and covered acute and convalescent phases of COVID-19. The material from the prospective study consisted of cDNA or gDNA derived from T cells, B-cell-depleted T cells, or PBMCs. Where HLA class I and class II types were available, the types were taken from metadata supplied by the sample provider, not from assay-based typing. The repertoires were made available in a free public database intended to serve as a resource for research on the immune response to SARS-CoV-2. Samples came from the ongoing ImmuneRACE study (first 160 participants) plus 1,254 subjects from 6 global collaborators. A de-identified subject ID, COVID-19 status, age in years and sex were almost always included in the sample metadata. Deeply sampled blood TCRbeta repertoires from subjects exposed to, actively infected with, or recovered from COVID-19 were included in the dataset. Overall study outcomes, separate from this receptor: The quantity of clinical and demographic metadata differed by source and by participant and was supplied without curation.

TCRbeta CDR3 regions were amplified from genomic DNA using the immunoSEQ Assay, a bias-controlled multiplex PCR. In the authors' own workflow: Within the assay, amplification of reference gene primers was used to estimate how many nucleated cells each sample contained. To quantify the absolute abundance of each unique TCRbeta CDR3 rearrangement, sequence reads were collapsed and filtered. For each sample, productive Simpson clonality was calculated by taking the square root of Simpson's diversity index across productive rearrangements. The clones in this table, taken by TCRdb from immuneACCESS, are in-frame only. Not every clone is retained; where verified, under half of the shortfall comes from an unresolved V gene, and the cause of the rest is unknown. The V and J calls and clone size are taken from that table; D and trimming were inferred from the DNA. The sample yields around 300,000 clones; around 90% were counted once. The ten most abundant clones make up 0.95% to 1.3% of the sample.

As for this clone: Its specific antigen is unknown. Base-call qualities are not available, and no considerably larger clone is one nucleotide away.

The CDR3 holds 15 amino acids from the cysteine to the phenylalanine. CDR3 DNA is the only sequence kept; it has 45 bases, read in frame from the first base. CDR1 and CDR2, looked up from the germline V gene (reference sequence), are SEHNR and FQNEAQ. Trimming takes 3 bases off V and 4 bases off J; junction bases not matched to a gene: 1. In the prospective study, participants were 18 to 89 years old, resided in about two dozen geographic areas of the United States, and were enrolled through a virtual design. In the prospective study, cohorts were assigned on the basis of participant-reported clinical history obtained from a screening survey and a study questionnaire. For ImmuneRACE Cohort 3, a participant was defined as recovered based on two consecutive negative NP/OP PCR tests, clearance by a healthcare professional, or resolution of symptoms. In the prospective study, whole blood, serum and a nasopharyngeal or oropharyngeal swab were collected from each participant by mobile phlebotomists. Additional blood draws and questionnaires over an approximately 2-month period could optionally be provided by prospective study participants. Blood samples from the prospective study were shipped frozen or at room temperature prior to DNA extraction.

Source material: PBMCs or T cells enriched from blood (not recorded which). The clonotype was recovered from a woman aged 25 to 39 who had recovered from COVID-19. The receptor chain draws on TRBV7-9 and TRBJ2-1; TRBD2 lines up with 12 middle nucleotides. The nucleotides are TGTGCCAGCAGCTTCACTAGCGGGGGGTACAATGAGCAGTTCTTC. Its coded protein is CASSFTSGGYNEQFF.